This T cell receptor beta chain derives from a study of blood T cell repertoires in COVID-19. Across the whole study: Sites across the United States, Italy and Spain contributed samples from acute and convalescent COVID-19.

This CDR3 is built from 13 residues. In germline, CDR1 is SQVTM, CDR2 ANQGSEA. Trimming took 4 bases from V and 6 from J; bases not matched to a gene: 5. The data were produced by immunoSEQ multiplex PCR, yet TCRdb's version contains in-frame clones alone and is incomplete. This sample has 100,000 to 150,000 clones; about four fifths occur once, and the top ten carry more than 1.4%. The V gene is TRBV29-1, the J gene TRBJ2-1, with 8 bases fitting TRBD1. The receptor was derived from a man in his 60s with acute or convalescent COVID-19. Material: peripheral blood. CDR3 DNA sequence: TGCAGCGTTGCCCTTGGACAGGGCAATGAGCAGTTCTTC. Translating it yields CSVALGQGNEQFF.